The 6 T cell receptor beta chains below come from one sample, sequenced in a study of identical twins. Each CDR3 protein gets one entry after TCRdb re-called the 5' RACE reads with MiXCR. Of 1,800,000 or so distinct CDR3 sequences listed, about 31% were seen once; the top ten hold more than 0.25%. Sequenced sample: cord blood. These receptors all stem from a newborn girl in good health.

This rearrangement joins TRBV6-6 to TRBJ2-1, with D possibly matching TRBD1 (6 bases). Germline CDR1 reads MNHNY; CDR2 reads SVGAGI (reference sequence). Trimming took 7 bases from V and 10 from J, leaving 14 bases between them. This CDR3 contains 12 residues. The CDR3 loop reads CASTTPGQEQFF. CDR3 DNA sequence: TGTGCCAGCACTACCCCAGGACAGGAGCAGTTCTTC.

The V gene is TRBV6-5, the J gene TRBJ2-2; TRBD2 might be the D (6 bases). CDR1 is MNHEY and CDR2 is SVGAGI in the germline V gene. The CDR3 has 14 amino acids. V lost 5 bases to trimming and J lost 4 bases, with 11 bases between them. The CDR3 DNA follows: TGTGCCAGCAGTGGCTCTAGCGTCACCGGGGAGCTGTTTTTT. It is translated as CASSGSSVTGELFF.

The gene calls are TRBV2 and TRBJ2-3; D gene uncertain. This CDR3 is 13 amino acids long. CDR1 and CDR2 from the germline V gene are SNHLY and FYNNEI. The ends were cut back, 3 bases at V and 7 bases at J, with 11 bases in the middle. The CDR3 sequence is CASSERLLNTQYF. As DNA, the CDR3 is TGTGCCAGCAGTGAGAGGTTGTTAAATACGCAGTATTTT.

In its sample, this clonotype was seen a few times. This chain links TRBV24-1 with TRBJ2-1; D call uncertain. Germline CDR1 is KGHDR and CDR2 is SFDVKD. V lost 8 bases to trimming and J lost 5 bases, with 9 bases between them. The CDR3 has 12 amino acids. CDR3: CATKSRNNEQFF. For the CDR3, the DNA is TGTGCCACCAAGTCTCGTAACAATGAGCAGTTCTTC.

The chain recombines TRBV28 with TRBJ2-3; the match to TRBD2 covers 8 bases. Per germline, CDR1 MDHEN and CDR2 SYDVKM. The CDR3 sequence is 17 residues long. J lost 0 bases, V lost 3 bases, and 8 bases had no gene match. CDR3 nucleotide sequence: TGTGCCAGCAGTTTTCCCAAACTAGCGGCTAGCACAGATACGCAGTATTTT. Translating gives CASSFPKLAASTDTQYF.

This clonotype was counted a few times. The chain is built from TRBV3-1 and TRBJ2-3; the match to TRBD2 covers 11 bases. The J segment lost 2 bases and the V segment lost 4 bases, leaving 5 bases of the junction unmatched. Looked up from germline, CDR1 is LGHDT and CDR2 is YNNKEL (reference sequence). The CDR3 has 16 amino acids. CDR3 nucleotides: TGTGCCAGCAGCCGAGCTAGCGGGGGGCCCACAGATACGCAGTATTTT. Translating it yields CASSRASGGPTDTQYF.